The 20 T cell receptor beta chains below come from one sample, sequenced in a study of PD-1 blockade in classical Hodgkin lymphoma. Time point of the sample: newly diagnosed, previously untreated cHL patient sample. Out of thawed PBMCs, magnetic negative selection purified CD4+ T cells. TCRdb's copy holds only in-frame clones and misses some; the assay was immunoSEQ multiplex PCR. The sample holds 20,000 or so clones; roughly nine tenths are singletons and the top ten take about 0.25%. The sequencing sample was made of CD4+ T cells from blood. The source of these receptors is a human donor with classical Hodgkin lymphoma.

The CDR3 protein is CASSIVDLGTGELFF. In DNA form, the CDR3 reads TGTGCCAGTAGTATAGTTGACTTGGGCACCGGGGAGCTGTTTTTT. The gene calls are TRBV19 and TRBJ2-2; D remains ambiguous. Trimming removed 1 base at V and 4 bases at J, with 10 bases between. The germline V gene encodes CDR1 LNHDA and CDR2 SQIVND (reference sequence). CDR3 size: 15 residues.

CDR3 protein: CASSSLPVGYGYTF. The CDR3, as DNA: TGTGCCAGCAGTTCCCTCCCCGTCGGGTATGGCTACACCTTC. The V call is TRBV6-5, the J call TRBJ1-2; D call uncertain. Trimming removed 4 bases from V and 5 bases from J, with 14 bases in between. The V gene's germline CDR1 is MNHEY and CDR2 SVGAGI. This CDR3 contains 14 residues.

The chain has TRBV7-9 and TRBJ2-7, with 8 bases matching TRBD1. V gave up 2 bases and J gave up 3 bases; unmatched junction bases: 3. The CDR3 consists of 14 residues. Per the germline V gene, CDR1 is SEHNR and CDR2 is FQNEAQ (reference sequence). CDR3 nucleotide sequence: TGTGCCAGCAGCTTATCGGACAGGGACTACGAGCAGTACTTC. The encoded protein is CASSLSDRDYEQYF.

The chain employs TRBV29-1 and TRBJ1-2, with TRBD1 matching over 8 bases. Trimming at V came to 0 bases and at J to 4 bases, leaving 7 bases not matched to a gene. Germline CDR1 SQVTM, CDR2 ANQGSEA. The CDR3 has 15 residues. The CDR3 DNA follows: TGCAGCGTTGAAGAGGACAGGGCAAAGTTCTATGGCTACACCTTC. It specifies CSVEEDRAKFYGYTF.

The rearrangement uses TRBV27 and TRBJ2-1; D uncertain. The CDR3 contains 12 residues. V was trimmed by 6 bases and J by 4 bases, leaving 7 bases between them. Germline CDR1 reads MNHEY; CDR2 reads SMNVEV (reference sequence). In DNA, the CDR3 is TGTGCCAGCAGCCGACTTTACAATGAGCAGTTCTTC. As protein: CASSRLYNEQFF.

The gene calls are TRBV2 and TRBJ2-5; D perhaps matches TRBD2 (6 bases). There are 14 residues in the CDR3. The V gene's germline CDR1 is SNHLY and CDR2 FYNNEI. V was cut by 5 bases and J by 1 base, with 11 bases left in between. DNA of the CDR3: TGTGCCAGCAGTCCCGGGACTTTCCAAGAGACCCAGTACTTC. As protein: CASSPGTFQETQYF.

J is TRBJ2-7 and V is TRBV18, with TRBD1 identical over 8 bases. The germline gives CDR1 KGHSH, CDR2 LQKENI. Unmatched junction bases numbered 6, after V lost 2 bases and J lost 3 bases. The CDR3 has 15 residues. The CDR3, as DNA: TGTGCCAGCTCACCATCCGGGACAGGATACTACGAGCAGTACTTC. This encodes CASSPSGTGYYEQYF.

CDR3 bases: TGTGCCAGCAGCCCCCTCTTGGCAGGGGAGCTGTTTTTT. It codes for CASSPLLAGELFF. The chain carries TRBV9 and TRBJ2-2; no firm D call. Germline CDR1 and CDR2: SGDLS and YYNGEE. The CDR3 runs 13 residues. V lost 4 bases and J 8 bases, leaving 12 bases between the germline ends.

The chain links TRBV2 to TRBJ2-1; 10 nucleotides agree with TRBD1. Germline V CDR1 and CDR2: SNHLY, FYNNEI. This CDR3 spans 12 amino acids. Unmatched junction bases numbered 6, after V lost 5 bases and J lost 14 bases. Here the CDR3 reads CASSNRDRGKFF. CDR3 nucleotides: TGTGCCAGCAGTAACCGGGACAGGGGAAAGTTCTTC.

The chain links TRBV15 to TRBJ1-1, with 9 bases aligning to TRBD1. Per germline, CDR1 LNHNV and CDR2 YYDKDF (reference sequence). This CDR3 has 13 amino acids. After removal of 5 bases from V and 5 bases from J, the junction contained 3 bases not matched to a gene. The CDR3 DNA reads as TGTGCCACCAGCCGCGACAGGGGGACTGAAGCTTTCTTT. This gives the protein CATSRDRGTEAFF.

J is TRBJ2-1 and V is TRBV7-6; no definite D call. In germline, CDR1 is SGHVS, CDR2 FNYEAQ. The CDR3 extends over 14 amino acids. The V end lost 3 bases, the J end lost 5 bases, and 11 bases lay between the germline ends. This CDR3 is CASSLALKDNEQFF. In nucleotides, the CDR3 is TGTGCCAGCAGCTTGGCCCTCAAGGACAATGAGCAGTTCTTC. The whole variable domain, remainder taken from reference TRBV7-6 and TRBJ2-1, is GAGVSQSPRYKVTKRGQDVALRCDPISGHVSLYWYRQALGQGPEFLTYFNYEAQQDKSGLPNDRFSAERPEGSISTLTIQRTEQRDSAMYRCASSLALKDNEQFFGPGTRLTVL.

This clone showed up just once. The genes are TRBV7-2 and TRBJ2-1, with a weak D call TRBD2 (6 bases). V shed 7 bases and J shed 3 bases, with 13 bases lying between them. Germline V gives CDR1 SGHTA, CDR2 FQGNSA. This CDR3 comprises 14 residues. CDR3 loop: CASTRTTLYNEQFF. In nucleotides, the CDR3 is TGTGCCAGCACCCGGACTACCCTCTACAATGAGCAGTTCTTC.

This clone was detected once. The chain has TRBV7-2 and TRBJ2-2, with no clear D. Looked up from germline, CDR1 is SGHTA and CDR2 is FQGNSA. The CDR3 consists of 13 residues. V was shortened by 7 bases and J by 4 bases, with 10 bases between the two germline ends. This CDR3 is CASTTSRTGELFF. Here the CDR3 DNA reads TGTGCCAGCACCACTTCCCGCACCGGGGAGCTGTTTTTT.

The chain employs TRBV10-3 and TRBJ2-7; 9 positions agree with TRBD2. The CDR3 totals 16 residues. J lost 7 bases, V lost 3 bases, and 13 bases had no gene match. From germline, CDR1 is ENHRY and CDR2 SYGVKD. The chain's CDR3 is CAISDSASGERLEQYF. The CDR3 DNA is TGTGCCATCAGTGATTCGGCTAGCGGGGAGAGGCTGGAGCAGTACTTC.

The chain links TRBV12-5 to TRBJ2-4; 7 bases fit TRBD1. J gave up 8 bases and V 4 bases, and 5 bases lay outside the gene matches. The CDR3 is 13 residues long. Germline V gene sequence: CDR1 LGHNT, CDR2 FRNRAP. The CDR3 coding sequence is TGTGCTAGTGGTTCAGGGGGATGGGACATTCAGTACTTC. This codes for CASGSGGWDIQYF.

The J gene is TRBJ1-6, the V gene TRBV6-5; no reliable D call. The germline V gene has CDR1 MNHEY and CDR2 SVGAGI. The CDR3 sequence is 15 residues long. Trimming removed 4 bases from V and 8 bases from J, with 15 bases in between. CDR3 DNA sequence: TGTGCCAGCAGTTTTACCGCAGAAACGTATTCACCCCTCCACTTT. Translating it yields CASSFTAETYSPLHF.

The chain joins TRBV30 to TRBJ2-1, with D unclear. The ends were cut back, 3 bases at V and 8 bases at J, with 11 bases in the middle. Germline CDR1 and CDR2: GTSNPN and SVGIG (reference sequence). There are 12 residues in the CDR3. The CDR3 loop is CAWSPSRDEQFF. The DNA for the CDR3 is TGTGCCTGGAGCCCAAGTCGGGATGAGCAGTTCTTC.

This chain links TRBV9 with TRBJ2-3; 8 nucleotides match TRBD1. J was trimmed by 2 bases and V by 4 bases; bases with no gene match: 6. Germline CDR1 reads SGDLS; CDR2 reads YYNGEE. The CDR3 has 15 residues. The CDR3 here is CASSLGQANTDTQYF. The CDR3 DNA is TGTGCCAGCAGCCTGGGACAGGCGAACACAGATACGCAGTATTTT.

This sequence joins TRBV6-6 and TRBJ1-3, with a weak D call TRBD1 (6 bases). Germline CDR1 and CDR2: MNHNY and SVGAGI (reference sequence). Trimming cost V 6 bases and J 2 bases, with 17 bases left between them. There are 16 residues in the CDR3. The chain's CDR3 is CASSQQGAKAGNTIYF. CDR3 sequence (DNA): TGTGCCAGCAGCCAACAGGGAGCGAAGGCTGGAAACACCATATATTTT.

This sequence joins TRBV30 and TRBJ2-7, with D hard to call. Looked up from germline, CDR1 is GTSNPN and CDR2 is SVGIG (reference sequence). Trimming left V 2 bases short and J 3 bases short, with 17 bases between. The CDR3 is made up of 15 amino acids. For the CDR3, the DNA is TGTGCCTGGAGTAAATCTCCCATCAGACACTACGAGCAGTACTTC. Translated, it gives CAWSKSPIRHYEQYF.